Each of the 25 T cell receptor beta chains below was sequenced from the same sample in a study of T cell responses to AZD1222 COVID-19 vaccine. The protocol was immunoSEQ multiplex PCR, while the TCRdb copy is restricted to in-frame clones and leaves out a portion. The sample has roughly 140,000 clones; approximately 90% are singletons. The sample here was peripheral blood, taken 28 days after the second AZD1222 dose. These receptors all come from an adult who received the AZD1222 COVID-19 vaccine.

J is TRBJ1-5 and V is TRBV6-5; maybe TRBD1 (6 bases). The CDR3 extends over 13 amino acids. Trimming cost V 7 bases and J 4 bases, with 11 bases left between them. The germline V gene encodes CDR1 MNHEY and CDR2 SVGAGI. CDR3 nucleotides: TGTGCCAGCAAAACCGGACAGAATCAGCCCCAGCATTTT. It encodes CASKTGQNQPQHF.

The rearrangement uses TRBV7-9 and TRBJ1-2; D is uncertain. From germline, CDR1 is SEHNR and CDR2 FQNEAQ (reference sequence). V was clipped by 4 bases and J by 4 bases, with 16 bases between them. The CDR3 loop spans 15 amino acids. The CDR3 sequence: CASSSASRLLYGYTF. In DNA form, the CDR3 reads TGTGCCAGCAGCTCGGCGTCCAGGCTACTCTATGGCTACACCTTC.

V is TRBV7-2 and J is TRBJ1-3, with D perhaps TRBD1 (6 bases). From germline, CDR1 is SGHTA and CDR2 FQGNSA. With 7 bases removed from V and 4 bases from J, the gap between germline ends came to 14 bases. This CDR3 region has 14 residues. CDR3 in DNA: TGTGCCAGCACCTTGGACAGACTAGGAAACACCATATATTTT. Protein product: CASTLDRLGNTIYF. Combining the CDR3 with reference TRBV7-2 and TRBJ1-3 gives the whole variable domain GAGVSQSPSNKVTEKGKDVELRCDPISGHTALYWYRQSLGQGLEFLIYFQGNSAPDKSGLPSDRFSAERTGGSVSTLTIQRTQQEDSAVYLCASTLDRLGNTIYFGEGSWLTVV.

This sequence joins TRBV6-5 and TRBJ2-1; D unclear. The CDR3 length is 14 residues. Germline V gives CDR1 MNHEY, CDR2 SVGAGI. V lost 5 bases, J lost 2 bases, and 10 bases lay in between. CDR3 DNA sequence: TGTGCCAGCAGTAACCCGACAACCTACAATGAGCAGTTCTTC. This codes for CASSNPTTYNEQFF.

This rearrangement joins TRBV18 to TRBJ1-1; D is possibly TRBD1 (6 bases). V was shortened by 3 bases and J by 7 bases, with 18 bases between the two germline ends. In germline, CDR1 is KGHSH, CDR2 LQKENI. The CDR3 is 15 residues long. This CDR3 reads CASSPGQGPEGEAFF. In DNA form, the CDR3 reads TGTGCCAGCTCACCGGGACAAGGCCCGGAGGGTGAAGCTTTCTTT. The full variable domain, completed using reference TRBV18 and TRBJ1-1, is NAGVMQNPRHLVRRRGQEARLRCSPMKGHSHVYWYRQLPEEGLKFMVYLQKENIIDESGMPKERFSAEFPKEGPSILRIQQVVRGDSAAYFCASSPGQGPEGEAFFGQGTRLTVV.

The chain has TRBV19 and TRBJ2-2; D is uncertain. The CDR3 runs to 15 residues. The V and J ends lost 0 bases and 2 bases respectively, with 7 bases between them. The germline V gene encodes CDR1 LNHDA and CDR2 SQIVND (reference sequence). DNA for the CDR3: TGTGCCAGTAGTATAGATTCCCCCAACACCGGGGAGCTGTTTTTT. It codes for CASSIDSPNTGELFF.

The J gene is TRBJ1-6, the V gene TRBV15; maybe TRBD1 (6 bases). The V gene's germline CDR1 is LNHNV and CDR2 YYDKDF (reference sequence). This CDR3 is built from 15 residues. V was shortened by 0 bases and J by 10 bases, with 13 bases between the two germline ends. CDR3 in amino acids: CATSRERGVGSPLHF. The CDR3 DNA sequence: TGTGCCACCAGCAGAGAGAGGGGGGTTGGGTCACCCCTCCACTTT.

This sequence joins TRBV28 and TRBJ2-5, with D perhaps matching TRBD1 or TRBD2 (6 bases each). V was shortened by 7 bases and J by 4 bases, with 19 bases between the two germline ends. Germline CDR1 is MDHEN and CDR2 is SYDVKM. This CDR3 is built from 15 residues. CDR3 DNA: TGTGCCAGCATCCCCCCGGGGGCCGTCGGAGAGACCCAGTACTTC. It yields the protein CASIPPGAVGETQYF.

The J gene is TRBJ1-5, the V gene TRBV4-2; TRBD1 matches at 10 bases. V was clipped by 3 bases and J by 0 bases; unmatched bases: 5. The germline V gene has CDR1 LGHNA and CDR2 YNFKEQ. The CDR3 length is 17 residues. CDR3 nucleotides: TGTGCCAGCAGCCACGGGACAGGGGATAGTAGCAATCAGCCCCAGCATTTT. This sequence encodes CASSHGTGDSSNQPQHF.

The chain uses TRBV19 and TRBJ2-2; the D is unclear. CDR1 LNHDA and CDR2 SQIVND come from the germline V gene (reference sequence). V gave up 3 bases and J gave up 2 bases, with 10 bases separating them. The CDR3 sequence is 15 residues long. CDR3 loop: CASSILNSNTGELFF. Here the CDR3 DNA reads TGTGCCAGTAGTATCCTTAACAGCAACACCGGGGAGCTGTTTTTT.

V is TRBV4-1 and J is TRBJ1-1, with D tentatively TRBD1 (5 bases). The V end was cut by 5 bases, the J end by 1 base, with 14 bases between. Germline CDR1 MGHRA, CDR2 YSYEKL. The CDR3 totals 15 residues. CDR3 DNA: TGCGCCAGCAGCTCAGGGAGGGTCCCGAACACTGAAGCTTTCTTT. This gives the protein CASSSGRVPNTEAFF.

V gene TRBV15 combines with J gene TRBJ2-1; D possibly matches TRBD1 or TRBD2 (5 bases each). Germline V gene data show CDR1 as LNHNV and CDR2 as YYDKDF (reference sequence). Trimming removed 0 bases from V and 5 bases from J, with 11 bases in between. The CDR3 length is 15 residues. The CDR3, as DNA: TGTGCCACCAGCAGAGAACGAGGGGTACACAATGAGCAGTTCTTC. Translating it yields CATSRERGVHNEQFF. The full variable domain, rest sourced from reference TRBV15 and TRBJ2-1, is DAMVIQNPRYQVTQFGKPVTLSCSQTLNHNVMYWYQQKSSQAPKLLFHYYDKDFNNEADTPDNFQSRRPNTSFCFLDIRSPGLGDTAMYLCATSRERGVHNEQFFGPGTRLTVL.

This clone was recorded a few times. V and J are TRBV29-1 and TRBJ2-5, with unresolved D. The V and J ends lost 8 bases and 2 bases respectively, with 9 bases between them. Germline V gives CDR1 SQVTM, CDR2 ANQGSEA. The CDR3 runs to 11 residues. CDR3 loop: CSPKDQETQYF. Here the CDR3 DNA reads TGCAGCCCTAAGGATCAAGAGACCCAGTACTTC.

The DNA of the CDR3 is TGTGCCAGCAGTGAGGTGCGGGGGTTGAACAATGAGCAGTTCTTC. This gives the protein CASSEVRGLNNEQFF. V usage is TRBV2 and J usage is TRBJ2-1; 7 bases fit TRBD2. The CDR3 runs 15 residues. Trimming removed 3 bases from V and 5 bases from J; junction bases left unmatched: 7. Germline CDR1 is SNHLY and CDR2 is FYNNEI.

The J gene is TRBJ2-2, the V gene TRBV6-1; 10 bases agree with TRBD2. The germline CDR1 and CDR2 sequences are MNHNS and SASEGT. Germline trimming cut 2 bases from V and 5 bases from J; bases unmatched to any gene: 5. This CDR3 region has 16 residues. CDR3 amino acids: CASSEQAGGLTGELFF. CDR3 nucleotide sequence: TGTGCCAGCAGTGAACAAGCGGGGGGGCTGACCGGGGAGCTGTTTTTT.

The CDR3 reads CASSVGQGLNIQYF. In DNA form, the CDR3 reads TGTGCCAGCAGCGTAGGGCAGGGGCTAAACATTCAGTACTTC. This sequence joins TRBV9 and TRBJ2-4, with a weak D call TRBD1 (6 bases). The CDR3 runs 14 residues. V gave up 0 bases and J gave up 6 bases, with 10 bases separating them. Per germline, CDR1 SGDLS and CDR2 YYNGEE.

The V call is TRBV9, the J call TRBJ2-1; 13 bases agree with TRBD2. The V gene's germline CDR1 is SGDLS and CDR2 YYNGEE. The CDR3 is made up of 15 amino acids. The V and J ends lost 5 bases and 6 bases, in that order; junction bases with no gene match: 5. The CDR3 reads CASSRTSGGSNEQFF. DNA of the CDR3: TGTGCCAGCAGTCGGACTAGCGGGGGAAGCAATGAGCAGTTCTTC.

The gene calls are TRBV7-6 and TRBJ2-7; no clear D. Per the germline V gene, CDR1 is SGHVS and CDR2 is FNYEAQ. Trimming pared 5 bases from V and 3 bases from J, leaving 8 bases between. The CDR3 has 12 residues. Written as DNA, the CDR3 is TGTGCCAGCAGCCCGGAGAACTACGAGCAGTACTTC. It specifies CASSPENYEQYF.

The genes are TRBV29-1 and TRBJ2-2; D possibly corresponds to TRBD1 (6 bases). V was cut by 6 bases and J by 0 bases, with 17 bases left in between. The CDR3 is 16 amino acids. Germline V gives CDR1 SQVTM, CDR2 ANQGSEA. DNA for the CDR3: TGCAGCGTCGAAAGCCGTAGGACAGCGAACACCGGGGAGCTGTTTTTT. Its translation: CSVESRRTANTGELFF.

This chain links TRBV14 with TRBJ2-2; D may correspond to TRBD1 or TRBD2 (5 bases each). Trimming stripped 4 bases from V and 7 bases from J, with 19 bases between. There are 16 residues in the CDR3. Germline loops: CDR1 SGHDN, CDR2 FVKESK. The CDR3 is CASSPERYWDDGELFF. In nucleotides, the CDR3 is TGTGCCAGCAGCCCAGAGCGGTACTGGGACGACGGGGAGCTGTTTTTT.

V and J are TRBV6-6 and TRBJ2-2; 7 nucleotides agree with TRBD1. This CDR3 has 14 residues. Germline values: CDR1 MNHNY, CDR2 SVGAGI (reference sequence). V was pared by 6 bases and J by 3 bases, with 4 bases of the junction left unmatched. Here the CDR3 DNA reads TGTGCCAGCAGACGTACAGGGGACACCGGGGAGCTGTTTTTT. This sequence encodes CASRRTGDTGELFF.

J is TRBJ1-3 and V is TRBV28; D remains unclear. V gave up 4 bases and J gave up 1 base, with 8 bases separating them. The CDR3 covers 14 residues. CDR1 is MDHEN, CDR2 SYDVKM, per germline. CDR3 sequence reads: CASSSAPSGNTIYF. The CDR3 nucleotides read TGTGCCAGCAGTTCCGCCCCGTCTGGAAACACCATATATTTT.

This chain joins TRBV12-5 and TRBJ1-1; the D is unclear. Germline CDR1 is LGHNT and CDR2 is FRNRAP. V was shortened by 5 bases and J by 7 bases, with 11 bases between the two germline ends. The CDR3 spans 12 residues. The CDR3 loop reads CASGPRPDEAFF. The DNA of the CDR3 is TGTGCTAGTGGTCCTCGCCCGGATGAAGCTTTCTTT.

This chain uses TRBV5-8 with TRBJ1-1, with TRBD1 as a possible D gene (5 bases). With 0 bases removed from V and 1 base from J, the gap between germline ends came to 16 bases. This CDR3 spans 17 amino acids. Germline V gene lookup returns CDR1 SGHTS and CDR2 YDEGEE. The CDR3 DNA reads TGTGCCAGCAGCTTGGCAAGGGGCGCAGGGTCGAACACTGAAGCTTTCTTT. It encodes CASSLARGAGSNTEAFF. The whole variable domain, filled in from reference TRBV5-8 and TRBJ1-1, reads EAGVTQSPTHLIKTRGQQATLRCSPISGHTSVYWYQQALGLGLQFLLWYDEGEERNRGNFPPRFSGRQFPNYSSELNVNALELEDSALYLCASSLARGAGSNTEAFFGQGTRLTVV.

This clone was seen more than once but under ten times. The CDR3 nucleotides read TGCGCCAGCAGCCGGGGTGATTGGACAGATACGCAGTATTTT. This sequence encodes CASSRGDWTDTQYF. The genes are TRBV5-1 and TRBJ2-3; D is possibly TRBD2 (5 bases). CDR1 is SGHRS, CDR2 YFSETQ, per germline. Trimming removed 4 bases from V and 3 bases from J, with 12 bases in between. The CDR3 is 14 amino acids.